A single sample is the source of the 23 T cell receptor beta chains below, sequenced in a study of beta chain features in type 1 diabetes. The isolated RNA, all of it, was reverse transcribed, so expressed TCRB transcripts were what got sequenced. Measured with immunoSEQ multiplex PCR; TCRdb has only the in-frame clones, and not every one. The table includes about 160,000 clones, 6.5% to 10% detected once. Notes on the study in general: All four CD4+ subsets from Type 1 diabetes patients carried moderately but significantly shorter TCRB CDR3s.

These receptors have no known antigen. The material sequenced was central memory CD4+ T cells from blood. Receptor source: a woman aged 18-30 years with type 1 diabetes.

The gene calls are TRBV25-1 and TRBJ1-2; D is unresolved. Germline CDR1 and CDR2: MGHDK and SYGVNS. The V end was cut by 5 bases, the J end by 6 bases, with 16 bases between. The CDR3 is 14 residues long. The CDR3 bases are TGTGCCAGCAGTCACTCGTCTTTCTATCATGGCTACACCTTC. Protein sequence: CASSHSSFYHGYTF.

This chain connects TRBV6-1 to TRBJ2-6, with no clear D. Looked up from germline, CDR1 is MNHNS and CDR2 is SASEGT. This CDR3 has 15 residues. V was shortened by 5 bases and J by 0 bases, with 8 bases between the two germline ends. CDR3 DNA: TGTGCCAGCAGTCTAACCCTCTCTGGGGCCAACGTCCTGACTTTC. Translating gives CASSLTLSGANVLTF.

V gene TRBV5-4 combines with J gene TRBJ1-5; 9 nucleotides align to TRBD1. The CDR3 totals 17 residues. The ends lost 0 bases at V and 2 bases at J; junction bases unmatched: 6. Per the germline V gene, CDR1 is SGHNT and CDR2 is YYREEE (reference sequence). The CDR3 sequence is CASSLGDRVRGNQPQHF. The CDR3 coding sequence is TGTGCCAGCAGCTTGGGGGACAGGGTGAGGGGCAATCAGCCCCAGCATTTT. The full variable domain, its missing parts supplied by reference TRBV5-4 and TRBJ1-5, is ETGVTQSPTHLIKTRGQQVTLRCSSQSGHNTVSWYQQALGQGPQFIFQYYREEENGRGNFPPRFSGLQFPNYSSELNVNALELDDSALYLCASSLGDRVRGNQPQHFGDGTRLSIL.

This clone appeared a few times. The J gene is TRBJ2-3, the V gene TRBV18, with D perhaps TRBD2 (6 bases). This CDR3 has 16 amino acids. Looked up from germline, CDR1 is KGHSH and CDR2 is LQKENI. Trimming removed 3 bases at V and 1 base at J, with 14 bases between. Here the CDR3 DNA reads TGTGCCAGCTCACCCCCCTTCGGCGGGGGCACAGATACGCAGTATTTT. It specifies CASSPPFGGGTDTQYF.

This clone was picked up a small number of times. Here the CDR3 DNA reads TGTGCCAGCAGCTTAGGAGTCGGAGATACGCAGTATTTT. Translated: CASSLGVGDTQYF. The rearrangement joins TRBV11-2 to TRBJ2-3; D ambiguous. Germline V lookup: CDR1 SGHAT, CDR2 FQNNGV. The CDR3 consists of 13 residues. The V end was cut by 1 base, the J end by 5 bases, with 7 bases between. Drawing the rest from reference TRBV11-2 and TRBJ2-3, the complete variable domain is EAGVAQSPRYKIIEKRQSVAFWCNPISGHATLYWYQQILGQGPKLLIQFQNNGVVDDSQLPKDRFSAERLKGVDSTLKIQPAKLEDSAVYLCASSLGVGDTQYFGPGTRLTVL.

The table lists this clone with a few counts. The V gene is TRBV11-2, the J gene TRBJ1-2, with D tentatively TRBD1 (5 bases). The V gene's germline CDR1 is SGHAT and CDR2 FQNNGV. The CDR3 contains 13 residues. Trimming removed 6 bases from V and 8 bases from J, with 16 bases in between. The CDR3: CASSEDGHGGYTF. DNA for the CDR3: TGTGCCAGCAGTGAAGATGGACACGGGGGCTACACCTTC.

The chain is built from TRBV2 and TRBJ2-5; the match to TRBD2 covers 9 bases. Germline values: CDR1 SNHLY, CDR2 FYNNEI. The CDR3 runs 14 residues. The junction had 5 bases not matched to a gene; V was cut back by 4 bases and J by 5 bases. The CDR3 nucleotides read TGTGCCAGCAGTGTACGGCGGGGGGGGGAGACCCAGTACTTC. Translation gives CASSVRRGGETQYF.

The V and J genes are TRBV19 and TRBJ2-1; 9 bases align to TRBD1. With 3 bases clipped from V and 3 bases from J, the junction kept 3 bases outside the gene matches. The germline V gene encodes CDR1 LNHDA and CDR2 SQIVND (reference sequence). The CDR3 covers 15 residues. The CDR3 DNA reads as TGTGCCAGTAGTATTTCGGGACAGGGCTACAATGAGCAGTTCTTC. Translated, it gives CASSISGQGYNEQFF. Using reference TRBV19 and TRBJ2-1 for the parts outside the CDR3, the full variable domain is DGGITQSPKYLFRKEGQNVTLSCEQNLNHDAMYWYRQDPGQGLRLIYYSQIVNDFQKGDIAEGYSVSREKKESFPLTVTSAQKNPTAFYLCASSISGQGYNEQFFGPGTRLTVL.

The chain joins TRBV25-1 to TRBJ2-5; 7 nucleotides line up with TRBD2. V gave up 1 base and J gave up 5 bases; unmatched junction bases: 4. The CDR3 runs to 14 residues. The germline V gene encodes CDR1 MGHDK and CDR2 SYGVNS. CDR3 region: CASSESGGVETQYF. The CDR3 coding sequence is TGTGCCAGCAGTGAATCGGGAGGCGTGGAGACCCAGTACTTC.

V and J are TRBV4-3 and TRBJ2-3; D gene unclear. The CDR3 covers 17 residues. Trimming removed 0 bases from V and 0 bases from J, with 13 bases in between. From germline, CDR1 is LGHNA and CDR2 YSLEER. Here the CDR3 DNA reads TGCGCCAGCAGCCAAGATTCGAGAGGCTCTAGCACAGATACGCAGTATTTT. It yields the protein CASSQDSRGSSTDTQYF.

There are a few counts of this clone. CDR3: CASSPAGIYNEQFF. The DNA of the CDR3 is TGTGCCAGCAGCCCAGCGGGGATTTACAATGAGCAGTTCTTC. The gene calls are TRBV7-3 and TRBJ2-1; 7 nucleotides line up with TRBD2. The V gene's germline CDR1 is SGHTA and CDR2 FQGTGA. CDR3 length: 14 residues. V lost 5 bases to trimming and J lost 4 bases; unmatched junction nucleotides: 5.

The J gene is TRBJ2-5, the V gene TRBV5-1, with D possibly TRBD2 on 5 matching bases. Germline V gene sequence: CDR1 SGHRS, CDR2 YFSETQ. Between the trimmed V and J ends, which lost 3 bases and 7 bases, there was a span of 16 bases. CDR3 length equals 14 residues. The CDR3 sequence: CASSSGAQSGTQYF. Here the CDR3 DNA reads TGCGCCAGCAGCTCAGGAGCCCAGAGCGGGACCCAGTACTTC.

This clone was seen a few times. The genes are TRBV6-1 and TRBJ2-3; 9 nucleotides agree with TRBD1. The CDR3 consists of 14 residues. Trimming took 10 bases from V and 2 from J; bases not matched to a gene: 7. CDR1 is MNHNS and CDR2 is SASEGT in the germline V gene. The CDR3 loop reads CAIRDRDSTDTQYF. The CDR3 bases are TGTGCCATCCGGGACAGGGATTCCACAGATACGCAGTATTTT.

The V gene is TRBV5-1, the J gene TRBJ2-7; a possible D gene is TRBD2 (5 bases). Germline CDR1 reads SGHRS; CDR2 reads YFSETQ. V was cut by 6 bases and J by 1 base, with 14 bases left in between. The CDR3 totals 14 residues. The CDR3 reads CASTWGDRSYEQYF. In nucleotides, the CDR3 is TGCGCCAGCACATGGGGAGATAGGTCCTACGAGCAGTACTTC.

This clone was counted between two and nine times. The V and J genes are TRBV14 and TRBJ1-2; D unclear. From germline, CDR1 is SGHDN and CDR2 FVKESK. The V gene lost 1 base and the J gene lost 5 bases, with 14 bases spanning the gap. The CDR3 covers 15 residues. The CDR3: CASSQVSPSLYGYTF. The CDR3 DNA reads TGTGCCAGCAGCCAAGTTAGTCCCTCCCTTTATGGCTACACCTTC.

The gene calls are TRBV4-3 and TRBJ1-2; the D is unclear. The CDR3 has 15 amino acids. The V end was cut by 0 bases, the J end by 4 bases, with 12 bases between. Per germline, CDR1 LGHNA and CDR2 YSLEER. CDR3 sequence reads: CASSQEGRKGYGYTF. CDR3 bases: TGCGCCAGCAGCCAAGAAGGCAGGAAAGGCTATGGCTACACCTTC.

This chain uses TRBV4-3 with TRBJ2-5; 8 nucleotides match TRBD1. The CDR3 spans 15 residues. Germline V gene lookup returns CDR1 LGHNA and CDR2 YSLEER. Unmatched junction bases numbered 5, after V lost 1 base and J lost 4 bases. The CDR3 loop is CASSQAGTGGETQYF. DNA for the CDR3: TGCGCCAGCAGCCAAGCGGGTACAGGGGGAGAGACCCAGTACTTC.

This clone was observed a handful of times. The rearrangement links TRBV30 to TRBJ1-4, with TRBD1 matching over 9 bases. Germline V gene lookup returns CDR1 GTSNPN and CDR2 SVGIG (reference sequence). The CDR3 runs 12 residues. Unmatched junction bases numbered 7, after V lost 7 bases and J lost 10 bases. The CDR3, as DNA: TGTGCCTCGGGACAGGGTGGCCGAAAACTGTTTTTT. Its translation: CASGQGGRKLFF.

The CDR3 loop is CASSEGQGVGEQFF. As DNA, the CDR3 is TGCGCCAGCAGCGAGGGACAGGGGGTAGGTGAGCAGTTCTTC. This chain joins TRBV5-1 and TRBJ2-1, with 11 bases matching TRBD1. The length of the CDR3 is 14 residues. Germline assignment: CDR1 SGHRS and CDR2 YFSETQ. J was trimmed by 9 bases and V by 4 bases; bases with no gene match: 6.

The CDR3 spells CASSWDRAEAFF. The CDR3 DNA follows: TGTGCCAGCAGCTGGGACAGGGCTGAAGCTTTCTTT. V and J are TRBV5-4 and TRBJ1-1, with 9 bases identical to TRBD1. Germline V gene lookup returns CDR1 SGHNT and CDR2 YYREEE (reference sequence). CDR3 length: 12 amino acids. Losses at the gene ends were 3 bases for V and 6 bases for J; bases not matched to a gene: 0.

This clone occurred a few times. V and J are TRBV5-4 and TRBJ2-1; 9 bases align to TRBD1. There are 17 residues in the CDR3. CDR1 and CDR2 from the germline V gene are SGHNT and YYREEE (reference sequence). V was pared by 4 bases and J by 1 base, with 9 bases of the junction left unmatched. The CDR3, as DNA: TGTGCCAGCAGCCCGGACAGGGGCGCCAGTTCCTACAATGAGCAGTTCTTC. This translates into CASSPDRGASSYNEQFF.

This clone was detected a few times. The V and J genes are TRBV15 and TRBJ2-1, with TRBD1 matching over 10 bases. The CDR3 spans 14 residues. V lost 3 bases, J lost 12 bases, and 8 bases stayed unmatched. The germline CDR1 and CDR2 sequences are LNHNV and YYDKDF (reference sequence). CDR3 DNA: TGTGCCACCAGCAGGGCGACAGGGGGCAGGACGCAGTTCTTC. It specifies CATSRATGGRTQFF. Together with reference TRBV15 and TRBJ2-1, the CDR3 gives the full variable domain: DAMVIQNPRYQVTQFGKPVTLSCSQTLNHNVMYWYQQKSSQAPKLLFHYYDKDFNNEADTPDNFQSRRPNTSFCFLDIRSPGLGDTAMYLCATSRATGGRTQFFGPGTRLTVL.

The rearrangement links TRBV23-1 to TRBJ2-4; tentative D call: TRBD2 (5 bases). TRBV23-1 is an ORF, with its function uncertain. The CDR3 has 17 residues. Between the trimmed V and J ends, which lost 3 bases and 0 bases, there was a span of 15 bases. The CDR3 sequence is CASSQPGKVLAKNIQYF. The CDR3 region has the DNA TGCGCCAGCAGTCAGCCCGGGAAGGTCTTAGCCAAAAACATTCAGTACTTC.